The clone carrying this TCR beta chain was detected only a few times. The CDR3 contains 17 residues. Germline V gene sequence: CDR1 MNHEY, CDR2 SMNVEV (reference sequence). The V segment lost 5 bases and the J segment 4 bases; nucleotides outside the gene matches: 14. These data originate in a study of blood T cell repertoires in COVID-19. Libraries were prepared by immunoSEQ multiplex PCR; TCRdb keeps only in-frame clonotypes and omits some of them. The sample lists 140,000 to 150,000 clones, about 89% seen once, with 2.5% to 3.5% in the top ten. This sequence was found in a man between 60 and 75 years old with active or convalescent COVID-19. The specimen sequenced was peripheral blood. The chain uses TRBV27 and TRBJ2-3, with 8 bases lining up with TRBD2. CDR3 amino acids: CASSPGLGLEVSDTQYF. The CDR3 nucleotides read TGTGCCAGCAGTCCGGGTTTGGGACTAGAAGTATCAGATACGCAGTATTTT.